A single sample is the source of the 27 T cell receptor beta chains below, sequenced in a study of identical twins. TCRdb called the 5' RACE reads again in MiXCR, with one record for every CDR3 protein. The repertoire holds around 230,000 distinct CDR3 sequences, 5.5% to 7.5% seen once, with about 15% in the top ten. These sequences were also reported in another study, on T cells expressing NK-cell markers.

The sample was CD8+ T cells sorted from blood. Receptor source: a young woman in good health.

This clonotype was picked up many times. The genes are TRBV15 and TRBJ1-4, with D hard to call. Trimming stripped 6 bases from V and 0 bases from J, with 11 bases between. The CDR3 spans 15 residues. Germline V gene lookup returns CDR1 LNHNV and CDR2 YYDKDF (reference sequence). CDR3 sequence reads: CATRQTPATNEKLFF. CDR3 in DNA: TGTGCCACCAGGCAGACTCCTGCAACTAATGAAAAACTGTTTTTT. The full variable domain, its missing parts supplied by reference TRBV15 and TRBJ1-4, is DAMVIQNPRYQVTQFGKPVTLSCSQTLNHNVMYWYQQKSSQAPKLLFHYYDKDFNNEADTPDNFQSRRPNTSFCFLDIRSPGLGDTAMYLCATRQTPATNEKLFFGSGTQLSVL.

This clonotype was detected ten times or more. The rearrangement uses TRBV2 and TRBJ2-7; maybe TRBD2 (6 bases). CDR1 SNHLY and CDR2 FYNNEI come from the germline V gene. CDR3 length: 16 residues. Trimming shortened V by 5 bases and J by 3 bases, and 20 bases separated the two germline ends. CDR3 residues: CASSPRLVAADYEQYF. The CDR3 DNA reads TGTGCCAGCAGTCCCCGGTTGGTAGCGGCAGACTACGAGCAGTACTTC.

In its sample, this clonotype was seen many times. V gene TRBV12-3 or TRBV12-4 combines with J gene TRBJ1-5; 9 bases are a match to TRBD1. This CDR3 contains 17 residues. Trimming at V came to 8 bases and at J to 6 bases, leaving 17 bases not matched to a gene. CDR3 nucleotides: TGTGCCAGCCCAACCTCGGTGGGACAGGGACGCTGTCAGCCCCAGCATTTT. Translation: CASPTSVGQGRCQPQHF.

V and J are TRBV30 and TRBJ2-2; D call uncertain. This CDR3 has 12 amino acids. Trimming left V 3 bases short and J 2 bases short, with 4 bases between. Looked up from germline, CDR1 is GTSNPN and CDR2 is SVGIG (reference sequence). CDR3 residues: CAWRANTGELFF. DNA for the CDR3: TGTGCCTGGAGAGCCAACACCGGGGAGCTGTTTTTT.

This clonotype was seen a few times. The rearrangement links TRBV20-1 to TRBJ1-2, with 7 bases identical to TRBD1. The J segment lost 4 bases and the V segment lost 6 bases, leaving 5 bases of the junction unmatched. Germline CDR1 is DFQATT and CDR2 is SNEGSKA (reference sequence). CDR3 size: 12 residues. The CDR3 spells CSAEGASYGYTF. The CDR3 DNA reads as TGCAGTGCGGAGGGGGCTAGCTATGGCTACACCTTC.

The chain uses TRBV7-8 and TRBJ1-3, with TRBD1 matching over 7 bases. The ends lost 8 bases at V and 0 bases at J; junction bases unmatched: 4. This CDR3 is built from 14 residues. In germline, CDR1 is SGHVS, CDR2 FQNEAQ. The CDR3 nucleotides read TGTGCCAGCGGAACAGGGGACTCTGGAAACACCATATATTTT. Its translation is CASGTGDSGNTIYF.

This clonotype showed up many times. The chain employs TRBV3-1 and TRBJ2-3, with a tentative D call TRBD2 (6 bases). The CDR3 totals 13 residues. Germline V CDR1 and CDR2: LGHDT, YNNKEL (reference sequence). V lost 4 bases and J 2 bases, leaving 7 bases between the germline ends. Written as DNA, the CDR3 is TGTGCCAGCAGCCCGGGACTCACAGATACGCAGTATTTT. As protein: CASSPGLTDTQYF.

The chain has TRBV4-3 and TRBJ2-1, with D unresolved. Germline V CDR1 and CDR2: LGHNA, YSLEER. Deletions cut 4 bases from V and 0 bases from J, with 13 bases between. This CDR3 is 16 amino acids long. CDR3 sequence reads: CASSPLGRSSYNEQFF. DNA of the CDR3: TGCGCCAGCAGCCCCTTGGGCAGGAGCTCCTACAATGAGCAGTTCTTC.

The CDR3 DNA follows: TGCGCCAGCAGCTTAGGGACGGTTAGCAATCAGCCCCAGCATTTT. It is translated as CASSLGTVSNQPQHF. V usage is TRBV5-1 and J usage is TRBJ1-5; tentative D call: TRBD1 (5 bases). Trimming left V 2 bases short and J 0 bases short, with 9 bases between. The CDR3 contains 15 residues. CDR1 SGHRS and CDR2 YFSETQ come from the germline V gene.

This clonotype was seen a handful of times. The V gene is TRBV11-2, the J gene TRBJ2-6; 7 nucleotides align to TRBD2. The V gene's germline CDR1 is SGHAT and CDR2 FQNNGV. CDR3 length: 17 amino acids. V lost 5 bases, J lost 4 bases, and 11 bases stayed unmatched. Here the CDR3 reads CASSHKTAGRGANVLTF. The CDR3 nucleotides are TGTGCCAGCAGCCACAAAACAGCGGGGCGCGGGGCCAACGTCCTGACTTTC.

This clonotype appeared a few times. This sequence joins TRBV7-9 and TRBJ1-2, with D tentatively TRBD1 (6 bases). The germline gives CDR1 SEHNR, CDR2 FQNEAQ (reference sequence). The CDR3 length is 17 residues. V dropped 5 bases and J dropped 7 bases, with 26 bases sitting between them. CDR3 DNA sequence: TGTGCCAGCAGCCCCATCGGGGGGGGCGATCGGCTCCTTGGCTACACCTTC. It is translated as CASSPIGGGDRLLGYTF.

This clonotype was observed a handful of times. The V gene is TRBV9, the J gene TRBJ2-3; weak D call: TRBD1 (5 bases). The CDR3 has 16 amino acids. CDR1 and CDR2 (germline): SGDLS, YYNGEE. V dropped 0 bases and J dropped 0 bases, with 11 bases sitting between them. The CDR3 is CASSVDRGTSTDTQYF. CDR3 bases: TGTGCCAGCAGCGTAGATAGGGGAACGAGCACAGATACGCAGTATTTT.

In this sample, this clonotype turned up a few times. This chain uses TRBV20-1 with TRBJ2-1, with 11 bases lining up with TRBD2. The germline V gene encodes CDR1 DFQATT and CDR2 SNEGSKA (reference sequence). Unmatched junction bases numbered 16, after V lost 5 bases and J lost 4 bases. This CDR3 region has 18 residues. CDR3 DNA: TGCAGTGCTCAATATACAGGGGGGGGACTAGCGGCGTACAATGAGCAGTTCTTC. Protein product: CSAQYTGGGLAAYNEQFF.

This clonotype has only a few counts. The chain uses TRBV20-1 and TRBJ2-1; 11 nucleotides line up with TRBD2. Losses at the gene ends were 3 bases for V and 11 bases for J; bases not matched to a gene: 6. CDR3 length: 13 residues. Germline CDR1 reads DFQATT; CDR2 reads SNEGSKA (reference sequence). The CDR3 DNA follows: TGCAGTGCTAGTAGCGGGAGGGGCAAAAAGCAGTTCTTC. Protein sequence: CSASSGRGKKQFF.

This clonotype was counted only a few times. The chain has TRBV12-3 or TRBV12-4 and TRBJ2-5, with 7 nucleotides matching TRBD1. With 10 bases clipped from V and 1 base from J, the junction kept 9 bases outside the gene matches. CDR3 length: 14 residues. The chain's CDR3 is CATGTRDSQETQYF. CDR3 in DNA: TGTGCCACCGGTACCCGGGACAGCCAAGAGACCCAGTACTTC.

This clonotype was counted between two and nine times. V usage is TRBV18 and J usage is TRBJ1-1, with D maybe TRBD1 (5 bases). The CDR3 covers 15 residues. The germline CDR1 and CDR2 sequences are KGHSH and LQKENI. V was shortened by 6 bases and J by 4 bases, with 18 bases between the two germline ends. The CDR3 DNA sequence: TGTGCCAGCTCGCCCCAGGACACCGGGGCCACTGAAGCTTTCTTT. Its translation is CASSPQDTGATEAFF. Filled out from reference TRBV18 and TRBJ1-1, the complete variable domain reads NAGVMQNPRHLVRRRGQEARLRCSPMKGHSHVYWYRQLPEEGLKFMVYLQKENIIDESGMPKERFSAEFPKEGPSILRIQQVVRGDSAAYFCASSPQDTGATEAFFGQGTRLTVV.

This clonotype was counted only a few times. The V gene is TRBV6-5, the J gene TRBJ1-1; D not resolved. CDR3 size: 14 residues. Germline V gives CDR1 MNHEY, CDR2 SVGAGI. Deletions cut 4 bases from V and 0 bases from J, with 9 bases between. CDR3 DNA sequence: TGTGCCAGCAGTTCCGTTGACCTGAACACTGAAGCTTTCTTT. Its protein product is CASSSVDLNTEAFF.

The genes are TRBV11-3 and TRBJ1-1, with D unclear. Trimming removed 4 bases from V and 0 bases from J, with 9 bases in between. The CDR3 runs 14 residues. Germline CDR1 is SGHNT and CDR2 is YENEEA. In DNA, the CDR3 is TGTGCCAGCAGCTCCCGCGGCCTGAACACTGAAGCTTTCTTT. Residues: CASSSRGLNTEAFF. Complete variable domain (other parts from reference TRBV11-3 and TRBJ1-1): EAGVVQSPRYKIIEKKQPVAFWCNPISGHNTLYWYLQNLGQGPELLIRYENEEAVDDSQLPKDRFSAERLKGVDSTLKIQPAELGDSAVYLCASSSRGLNTEAFFGQGTRLTVV.

V gene TRBV5-1 combines with J gene TRBJ2-5; 8 nucleotides match TRBD2. This CDR3 region has 14 residues. V lost 5 bases and J lost 2; bases outside the gene matches: 5. Germline loops: CDR1 SGHRS, CDR2 YFSETQ. This CDR3 is CASSPAGEQETQYF. In DNA form, the CDR3 reads TGCGCCAGCAGTCCAGCGGGGGAACAAGAGACCCAGTACTTC.

The chain joins TRBV6-1 to TRBJ1-3; D is possibly TRBD1 (6 bases). From germline, CDR1 is MNHNS and CDR2 SASEGT. The CDR3 spans 14 residues. Between the trimmed V and J ends, which lost 7 bases and 3 bases, there was a span of 13 bases. In DNA form, the CDR3 reads TGTGCCAGCATGAGAGAGGGGGATGGAAACACCATATATTTT. Amino acids: CASMREGDGNTIYF.

V is TRBV20-1 and J is TRBJ1-2; 10 bases are a match to TRBD1. The V and J ends lost 1 base and 0 bases, in that order; junction bases with no gene match: 5. Per the germline V gene, CDR1 is DFQATT and CDR2 is SNEGSKA (reference sequence). The CDR3 covers 16 residues. CDR3 protein: CSARGGTGATNYGYTF. The CDR3 nucleotides are TGCAGTGCTAGAGGCGGGACAGGGGCAACTAACTATGGCTACACCTTC.

The chain employs TRBV7-9 and TRBJ2-2; 9 positions match TRBD1. The CDR3 totals 15 residues. Germline V CDR1 and CDR2: SEHNR, FQNEAQ (reference sequence). J was trimmed by 5 bases and V by 11 bases; bases with no gene match: 12. CDR3 residues: CAWSYRGPGTGELFF. CDR3 nucleotides: TGTGCCTGGAGCTACAGGGGGCCGGGGACCGGGGAGCTGTTTTTT.

In its sample, this clonotype was seen many times. The chain carries TRBV27 and TRBJ2-5, with 9 nucleotides matching TRBD1. The CDR3 covers 14 residues. V was pared by 4 bases and J by 5 bases, with 5 bases of the junction left unmatched. Germline CDR1 reads MNHEY; CDR2 reads SMNVEV (reference sequence). CDR3 in amino acids: CASSSNRGPETQYF. CDR3 bases: TGTGCCAGCAGTTCTAACAGGGGGCCCGAGACCCAGTACTTC.

This clonotype was detected ten times or more. This chain uses TRBV5-1 with TRBJ2-3, with 13 bases that match TRBD2. The CDR3 has 19 residues. CDR1 and CDR2 from the germline V gene are SGHRS and YFSETQ. Germline trimming cut 4 bases from V and 2 bases from J; bases unmatched to any gene: 13. CDR3 sequence reads: CASSGITSGRASYTDTQYF. DNA for the CDR3: TGCGCCAGCAGCGGGATAACTAGCGGGAGGGCGTCGTACACAGATACGCAGTATTTT.

V gene TRBV6-1 combines with J gene TRBJ2-2; TRBD1 is a possible D gene (7 bases). Trimming stripped 11 bases from V and 5 bases from J, with 15 bases between. This CDR3 contains 13 residues. Germline CDR1 MNHNS, CDR2 SASEGT. This CDR3 reads CAGGGTETGELFF. Written as DNA, the CDR3 is TGTGCCGGTGGGGGGACAGAAACCGGGGAGCTGTTTTTT.

The V call is TRBV4-2, the J call TRBJ2-7, with 8 nucleotides matching TRBD2. The CDR3 covers 15 residues. Looked up from germline, CDR1 is LGHNA and CDR2 is YNFKEQ. The ends lost 4 bases at V and 4 bases at J; junction bases unmatched: 9. The CDR3, as DNA: TGTGCCAGCAGCCCCCGGGCCAGCGGGGGTTACGAGCAGTACTTC. It codes for CASSPRASGGYEQYF.

This clonotype turned up a few times. This chain connects TRBV4-3 to TRBJ2-1; no reliable D call. This CDR3 contains 15 residues. V lost 0 bases to trimming and J lost 8 bases, with 14 bases between them. Germline CDR1 LGHNA, CDR2 YSLEER. CDR3 bases: TGCGCCAGCAGCCAAGATCCGGGCCGAGAGGATGAGCAGTTCTTC. This codes for CASSQDPGREDEQFF.